This entry describes one TCR beta chain. Its cognate antigen has yet to be identified. Base-call qualities are not available, and no considerably larger clone is one nucleotide away. The CDR3 regions of human TCRbeta chains were analyzed by immunosequencing. On the study's bioinformatics: Repertoire TCRs were matched against a reference library of SARS-CoV-2-specific TCRs generated with the MIRA antigen-specificity platform. Breadth meant the fraction of unique TCRs that were SARS-CoV-2-associated, whereas depth meant the fraction of total T cells that were SARS-CoV-2-associated. Using the MIRA data, each spike-specific TCR was mapped to the spike region that the TCR reacts to and placed in a CD4 or CD8 class. Log10-transformed breadth and depth values were compared by one-way ANOVA with Sidak's multiple comparisons tests. Here the immuneACCESS table is served through TCRdb, limited to in-frame sequences with V and J called. Missing clones are a known gap in these copies; in checked studies unresolved V genes cover under half, and the rest lacks a known reason. The V and J calls and the clone size are those of that table, but D and trimming were determined from the DNA. The sample table contains roughly 140,000 clones; only one count was recorded for roughly 90% of them. The ten largest clones take up about 2% of the sample.

The data were taken from a study of T cell responses to AZD1222 COVID-19 vaccine (dated by TCRdb to the early 2020s). With regard to the full study: TCR sequencing was performed for over 230 trial participants, of whom some 200 were given two doses of AZD1222 and about 25 were given two doses of MenACWY control vaccine. Trial participants were enrolled by age into 18-55, 56-69 and 70-plus year subgroups, with roughly 150, 30 and 60 TCR-sequenced participants respectively.

In light of the paper, this sample's time point label describes: about 28 days (+/-7) after the second vaccine dose. Because spike-specific TCR depth and breadth did not differ between the two schedules, AZD1222 recipients who got a second dose at roughly 4 weeks were pooled with those who got a second dose at roughly 12 weeks. Samples from vaccinated people were obtained from the UK trials COV001 and COV002, which included a single-blind randomized controlled phase 2/3 trial of AZD1222 (ChAdOx1 nCoV-19) in healthy adults. For TCRbeta chain sequencing, PBMC samples from trial participants were taken at day 0 and at day 28 after the second dose. The germline V gene gives CDR1 as SGHRS and CDR2 as YFSETQ. V is reduced by 0 bases and J by 3 bases, leaving a spacing of 10 bases between them. The CDR3 spans 15 residues, from the cysteine through the phenylalanine. Just CDR3 DNA is preserved here, 45 bases in frame from base 1.

The research as a whole found: After two AZD1222 doses, both the breadth and the depth of spike-specific TCRs were significantly higher than at day 0 and than in MenACWY recipients. Vaccine-associated CD4 TCRs spanned the whole spike protein, with dominant responses in regions 160-218 and 743-854. Participants were mostly white British, with more females than males. The authors suggested clonal diversity may have been underestimated. The 56-69-year group was small, and its depth increase did not reach significance, likely because of low power. Only six AZD1222 recipients were SARS-CoV-2 seropositive at baseline, limiting conclusions about previously exposed vaccinees. No day 14 peak-response samples were available, so repertoires were characterized only after the peak T cell response. Epitopes outside the regions mutated in the B.1.351 and B.1.1.7 variants were reportedly recognized by nearly half of the unique spike-specific TCRs.

The TCR comes from an adult who received the AZD1222 COVID-19 vaccine. This chain joins TRBV5-1 to TRBJ2-1; D gene: possibly TRBD2, on 6 matching bases. The sequenced sample was peripheral blood, obtained 28 days after the second AZD1222 dose. The CDR3 protein: CASSLVQGLYNEQFF. The DNA sequence reads TGCGCCAGCAGCTTGGTCCAGGGACTCTACAATGAGCAGTTCTTC.